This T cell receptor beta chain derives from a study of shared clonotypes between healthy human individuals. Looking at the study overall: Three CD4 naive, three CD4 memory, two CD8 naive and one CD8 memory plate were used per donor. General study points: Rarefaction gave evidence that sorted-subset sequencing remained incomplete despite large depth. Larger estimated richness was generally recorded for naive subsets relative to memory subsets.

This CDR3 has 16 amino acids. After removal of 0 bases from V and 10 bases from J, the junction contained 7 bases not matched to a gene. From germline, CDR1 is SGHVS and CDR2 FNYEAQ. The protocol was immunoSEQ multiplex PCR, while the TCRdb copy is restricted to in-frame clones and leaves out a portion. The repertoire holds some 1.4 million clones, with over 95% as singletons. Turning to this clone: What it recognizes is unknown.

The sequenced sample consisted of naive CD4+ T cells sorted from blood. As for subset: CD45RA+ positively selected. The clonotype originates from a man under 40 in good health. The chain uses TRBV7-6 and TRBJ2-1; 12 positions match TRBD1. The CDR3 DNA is TGTGCCAGCAGCTTAGCCGGGACAGGGGGCCCCGCGGAGCAGTTCTTC. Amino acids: CASSLAGTGGPAEQFF. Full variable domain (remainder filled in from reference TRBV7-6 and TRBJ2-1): GAGVSQSPRYKVTKRGQDVALRCDPISGHVSLYWYRQALGQGPEFLTYFNYEAQQDKSGLPNDRFSAERPEGSISTLTIQRTEQRDSAMYRCASSLAGTGGPAEQFFGPGTRLTVL.